This section outlines one TCR beta chain sequence together with its context. Generated by immunoSEQ multiplex PCR, the TCRdb table keeps only in-frame clones and is missing some. The data show roughly 300,000 clones, with around nine tenths seen just once and approximately 5.2% held by the top ten. This CDR3 is built from 16 residues. Trimming removed 4 bases from V and 1 base from J, with 16 bases in between. CDR1 and CDR2 (germline): LGHNA, YSLEER. These data belong to a study of blood T cell repertoires in COVID-19. This TCR came from a woman under 40 who had recovered from COVID-19. The sample was PBMCs or T cells enriched from blood (not recorded which). The V gene is TRBV4-3, the J gene TRBJ1-2, with TRBD1 as a possible D gene (6 bases). CDR3 region: CASSLTRDTYNYGYTF. DNA of the CDR3: TGCGCCAGCAGCCTGACCCGGGACACCTATAACTATGGCTACACCTTC.